This TCR beta chain was obtained from a study of T cell changes during pregnancy in multiple sclerosis. V shed 7 bases and J shed 8 bases, with 12 bases lying between them. CDR1 and CDR2 from the germline V gene are MRHNA and SNTAGT. This CDR3 spans 12 amino acids. Sequencing used immunoSEQ multiplex PCR; TCRdb keeps in-frame clones, though not all of them. The table includes about 41,000 clones, over 90% detected once. The V and J genes are TRBV6-4 and TRBJ2-1, with D perhaps matching TRBD1 (5 bases). The starting material was CD8+ T cells from peripheral blood mononuclear cells, obtained in the third trimester of pregnancy. The sequence was collected from a female donor with multiple sclerosis, enrolled in a pregnancy study. CDR3 region: CASTARVDEQFF. The CDR3 DNA is TGTGCCAGCACTGCCAGGGTCGATGAGCAGTTCTTC.